This passage covers 19 T cell receptor beta chains from one sample sequenced in a study of T cell repertoires in cytomegalovirus infection. Antigens of these TCRs are unknown. Using its own MiXCR run on the reads, TCRdb lists one record per CDR3 protein. The sample consists of about 310,000 distinct CDR3 sequences, 25% of them appearing once. The sample consisted of cultured PBMCs, taken from culture after CMV antigen stimulation. The receptor set was obtained from a human donor in good health (CMV status not recorded). Some clones in this sample may be carry-over from other donors' samples.

The sample holds many counts of this clonotype. V usage is TRBV7-2 and J usage is TRBJ1-6; D is ambiguous. This CDR3 spans 16 amino acids. V was clipped by 1 base and J by 6 bases, with 13 bases between them. From germline, CDR1 is SGHTA and CDR2 FQGNSA. The CDR3: CASSLVAARPNSPLHF. The CDR3 DNA sequence: TGTGCCAGCAGCTTAGTGGCAGCCCGGCCTAATTCACCCCTCCACTTT.

The chain links TRBV5-6 to TRBJ1-2; 9 bases map to TRBD1. The length of the CDR3 is 14 residues. V shed 4 bases and J 8 bases; nucleotides not matched to a gene: 9. Germline values: CDR1 SGHDT, CDR2 YYEEEE. Written as DNA, the CDR3 is TGTGCCAGCAGCCTCCCGGGACAGGGAGGCGGCTACACCTTC. Residues: CASSLPGQGGGYTF.

This clonotype has a handful of counts. This sequence joins TRBV7-2 and TRBJ2-1, with D unresolved. The CDR3 is made up of 11 amino acids. Germline values: CDR1 SGHTA, CDR2 FQGNSA. Trimming stripped 3 bases from V and 12 bases from J, with 9 bases between. The CDR3 region has the DNA TGTGCCAGCAGCTTGTCCACCGTGCAGTTCTTC. It encodes CASSLSTVQFF.

This chain joins TRBV20-1 and TRBJ1-2; 9 nucleotides line up with TRBD1. The germline gives CDR1 DFQATT, CDR2 SNEGSKA (reference sequence). This CDR3 is built from 13 residues. Losses at the gene ends were 5 bases for V and 6 bases for J; bases not matched to a gene: 7. The chain's CDR3 is CSAQKDRGDGYTF. CDR3 sequence (DNA): TGCAGTGCTCAAAAGGACAGGGGTGATGGCTACACCTTC.

This clonotype was picked up a small number of times. This rearrangement joins TRBV7-9 to TRBJ2-6; tentatively, D is TRBD1 or TRBD2 (5 bases each). Deletions cut 5 bases from V and 2 bases from J, with 7 bases between. CDR1 is SEHNR, CDR2 FQNEAQ, per germline (reference sequence). The CDR3 spans 14 residues. This CDR3 reads CASSQGPGANVLTF. For the CDR3, the DNA is TGTGCCAGCAGCCAGGGACCTGGGGCCAACGTCCTGACTTTC.

In its sample, this clonotype was seen a few times. The J gene is TRBJ2-7, the V gene TRBV10-3; D remains unclear. V was clipped by 2 bases and J by 2 bases, with 13 bases between them. This CDR3 is built from 15 residues. From germline, CDR1 is ENHRY and CDR2 SYGVKD. Here the CDR3 DNA reads TGTGCCATCAGTGAGGGGCAAGCTTCAGCCTACGAGCAGTACTTC. Translating it yields CAISEGQASAYEQYF.

This clonotype was recorded at least ten times. The chain has TRBV7-2 and TRBJ2-3; D uncertain. This CDR3 is built from 15 residues. Per the germline V gene, CDR1 is SGHTA and CDR2 is FQGNSA. V was clipped by 1 base and J by 2 bases, with 10 bases between them. In DNA, the CDR3 is TGTGCCAGCAGCTTAGGAACTAAACTCACAGATACGCAGTATTTT. Protein: CASSLGTKLTDTQYF.

This clonotype has a count of ten or more. The V call is TRBV7-2, the J call TRBJ1-5, with 7 bases lining up with TRBD1. Losses at the gene ends were 5 bases for V and 7 bases for J; bases not matched to a gene: 14. CDR3 size: 16 residues. CDR1 SGHTA and CDR2 FQGNSA come from the germline V gene. CDR3 nucleotide sequence: TGTGCCAGCAGCGCACAGGGGTTGGGTTCAGGACAGCCCCAGCATTTT. Protein sequence: CASSAQGLGSGQPQHF.

This clonotype was picked up a small number of times. This rearrangement joins TRBV14 to TRBJ2-7; TRBD1 matches 10 bases. After removal of 5 bases from V and 7 bases from J, the junction contained 11 bases not matched to a gene. Germline CDR1 is SGHDN and CDR2 is FVKESK. The CDR3 has 15 residues. CDR3 amino acids: CASSTLGTGDGEQYF. CDR3 DNA: TGTGCCAGCAGCACCCTGGGGACAGGGGATGGAGAGCAGTACTTC.

This clonotype has a count of ten or more. The chain joins TRBV7-2 to TRBJ2-2; D gene unclear. V was cut by 8 bases and J by 1 base, with 8 bases left in between. The CDR3 length is 13 residues. CDR1 is SGHTA and CDR2 is FQGNSA in the germline V gene. CDR3 nucleotides: TGTGCCAGCCGTCTAGAGAACACCGGGGAGCTGTTTTTT. The encoded protein is CASRLENTGELFF.

The chain recombines TRBV7-9 with TRBJ2-7; TRBD1 agrees at 7 bases. Germline V gene sequence: CDR1 SEHNR, CDR2 FQNEAQ (reference sequence). The CDR3 sequence is 15 residues long. V dropped 4 bases and J dropped 4; count of bases not matched to a gene: 10. This CDR3 is CASSWLQGTFYEQYF. The CDR3 DNA follows: TGTGCCAGCAGCTGGCTACAGGGGACCTTTTACGAGCAGTACTTC.

The rearrangement joins TRBV6-1 to TRBJ2-1, with 11 bases aligning to TRBD2. Germline assignment: CDR1 MNHNS and CDR2 SASEGT. V gave up 11 bases and J gave up 5 bases; unmatched junction bases: 8. The CDR3 loop spans 14 amino acids. CDR3 sequence: CAATSGSRDNEQFF. The CDR3 DNA reads TGTGCCGCAACTAGCGGGAGCAGAGACAATGAGCAGTTCTTC.

The J gene is TRBJ2-7, the V gene TRBV28, with TRBD2 identical over 8 bases. Trimming cost V 5 bases and J 3 bases; bases outside gene matches: 12. The CDR3 spans 16 residues. Germline V lookup: CDR1 MDHEN, CDR2 SYDVKM. The CDR3 nucleotides read TGTGCCAGCAGTGGCGGGGGCGGGAGGACCTTCTACGAGCAGTACTTC. Encoded protein: CASSGGGGRTFYEQYF. Variable domain in full (rest from reference TRBV28 and TRBJ2-7): DVKVTQSSRYLVKRTGEKVFLECVQDMDHENMFWYRQDPGLGLRLIYFSYDVKMKEKGDIPEGYSVSREKKERFSLILESASTNQTSMYLCASSGGGGRTFYEQYFGPGTRLTVT.

This clonotype was counted a few times. This sequence joins TRBV28 and TRBJ2-3; D may be TRBD1 or TRBD2 (5 bases each). The CDR3 length is 14 residues. CDR1 and CDR2 from the germline V gene are MDHEN and SYDVKM. With 3 bases removed from V and 2 bases from J, the gap between germline ends came to 9 bases. CDR3 sequence reads: CASSFGTYTDTQYF. The CDR3 DNA reads as TGTGCCAGCAGTTTTGGGACGTACACAGATACGCAGTATTTT.

The CDR3 DNA follows: TGCGCCAGCAGCCGGAGCCGGGAAACTAATGAAAAACTGTTTTTT. It encodes CASSRSRETNEKLFF. The V call is TRBV5-1, the J call TRBJ1-4; D gene uncertain. V was shortened by 4 bases and J by 1 base, with 11 bases between the two germline ends. Germline-derived CDR1 and CDR2 are SGHRS and YFSETQ. The CDR3 is 15 amino acids.

This clonotype was recorded at least ten times. The chain carries TRBV6-1 and TRBJ2-1; 9 bases are shared with TRBD2. Germline CDR1 reads MNHNS; CDR2 reads SASEGT. This CDR3 has 16 amino acids. J was trimmed by 1 base and V by 6 bases; bases with no gene match: 7. The CDR3 coding sequence is TGTGCCAGCAGACCACTAGCGGGTCGATCCTACAATGAGCAGTTCTTC. Translating gives CASRPLAGRSYNEQFF.

This clonotype came up a few times. Sequence at one end of the junction differs from germline and may be a read error. The chain links TRBV20-1 to TRBJ2-1, with 10 nucleotides matching TRBD2. The CDR3 sequence is 17 residues long. Germline CDR1 reads DFQATT; CDR2 reads SNEGSKA (reference sequence). The CDR3: CSAQPPSGSSYNEQFLF. The CDR3 coding sequence is TGCAGTGCCCAACCCCCTAGCGGGAGCTCCTACAATGAGCAGTTCCTCTTC.

This clonotype occurred many times. This sequence joins TRBV7-8 and TRBJ2-7; the match to TRBD2 covers 13 bases. J was trimmed by 5 bases and V by 1 base; bases with no gene match: 5. CDR3 length equals 16 residues. The germline CDR1 and CDR2 sequences are SGHVS and FQNEAQ. The DNA of the CDR3 is TGTGCCAGCAGCTTAGGGACTAGCGGGAGTAAGGACGAGCAGTACTTC. Residues: CASSLGTSGSKDEQYF.

V and J are TRBV20-1 and TRBJ2-5; 8 bases map to TRBD2. V was pared by 7 bases and J by 0 bases, with 13 bases of the junction left unmatched. CDR1 DFQATT and CDR2 SNEGSKA come from the germline V gene (reference sequence). The length of the CDR3 is 16 residues. CDR3 DNA: TGCAGTGTACGGCCACTGGCTAGCGGGTACCAAGAGACCCAGTACTTC. It translates to CSVRPLASGYQETQYF.